This T cell receptor beta chain was documented in a study of blood T cell repertoires in COVID-19. In the study overall: Collection of acute and convalescent COVID-19 samples took place in the United States, Italy and Spain. Sample material is recorded as cDNA or gDNA derived from T cells, B-cell-depleted T cells, or PBMCs.

Study processing details: It was from reference gene primer amplification that nucleated cell counts were estimated. Clones were read by immunoSEQ multiplex PCR, and TCRdb kept only the in-frame ones, dropping some. V and J calls and clone size are as listed in that table; D and trimming were resolved from the DNA. The table lists over 350,000 clones, roughly 92% of them singletons, with more than 0.85% in the top ten. Those who participated ranged in age from roughly 18 to 89 years and resided in about two dozen US areas. The sequence was obtained from a middle-aged woman who had been exposed to COVID-19. What was sequenced was PBMCs or T cells enriched from blood (not recorded which).

DNA for the CDR3: TGTGCCAGCAGCTTAATAAGCGGGAGGGCCCCCGATACGCAGTATTTT. Amino acid sequence: CASSLISGRAPDTQYF. The genes are TRBV13 and TRBJ2-3, with TRBD2 matching 10 bases. Germline-derived CDR1 and CDR2 are PRHDT and FYEKMQ (reference sequence). The J segment lost 6 bases and the V segment lost 2 bases, leaving 8 bases of the junction unmatched. There are 16 residues in the CDR3. The full variable domain, completed using reference TRBV13 and TRBJ2-3, is AAGVIQSPRHLIKEKRETATLKCYPIPRHDTVYWYQQGPGQDPQFLISFYEKMQSDKGSIPDRFSAQQFSDYHSELNMSSLELGDSALYFCASSLISGRAPDTQYFGPGTRLTVL.